The 20 T cell receptor beta chains listed next were all sequenced from one sample in a study of T cell responses to AZD1222 COVID-19 vaccine. The repertoire was sequenced with immunoSEQ multiplex PCR; TCRdb's copy has only in-frame clones and lacks some. The sample carries about 120,000 clones, 90% recorded once. The source was peripheral blood, collected 28 days after the second dose of the MenACWY control vaccine. The receptor source for this set is an adult who received the MenACWY meningococcal vaccine as a control.

The chain employs TRBV2 and TRBJ1-2, with a weak D call TRBD1 (6 bases). Trimming left V 3 bases short and J 0 bases short, with 11 bases between. CDR3 length: 15 residues. CDR1 is SNHLY and CDR2 is FYNNEI in the germline V gene. CDR3 residues: CASSERAGANYGYTF. CDR3 nucleotide sequence: TGTGCCAGCAGTGAGAGGGCAGGGGCTAACTATGGCTACACCTTC.

The J gene is TRBJ1-5, the V gene TRBV28; D may be TRBD1 (6 bases). CDR3 length equals 14 residues. From germline, CDR1 is MDHEN and CDR2 SYDVKM. Trimming left V 5 bases short and J 6 bases short, with 14 bases between. For the CDR3, the DNA is TGTGCCAGCAGTCTTACAGGGAAGGGTCAGCCCCAGCATTTT. Encoded protein: CASSLTGKGQPQHF.

This sequence joins TRBV5-4 and TRBJ2-1, with D hard to call. The CDR3 extends over 11 amino acids. The V gene's germline CDR1 is SGHNT and CDR2 YYREEE (reference sequence). V was shortened by 2 bases and J by 5 bases, with 2 bases between the two germline ends. Here the CDR3 reads CASSFNNEQFF. CDR3 nucleotide sequence: TGTGCCAGCAGCTTTAACAATGAGCAGTTCTTC.

This chain connects TRBV27 to TRBJ1-3; a weak D match, TRBD1 (5 bases). The CDR3 is 14 amino acids. Germline V CDR1 and CDR2: MNHEY, SMNVEV (reference sequence). Trimming removed 2 bases at V and 4 bases at J, with 9 bases between. As DNA, the CDR3 is TGTGCCAGCAGTTTAAGGGGAATCGGAAACACCATATATTTT. Amino acids: CASSLRGIGNTIYF.

The table lists this clone with a count of one. The chain links TRBV13 to TRBJ2-4; D is possibly TRBD1 (5 bases). The CDR3 loop spans 12 amino acids. Trimming removed 0 bases from V and 15 bases from J, with 12 bases in between. Germline V CDR1 and CDR2: PRHDT, FYEKMQ (reference sequence). The DNA for the CDR3 is TGTGCCAGCAGCTTAGGGACAGCCGAGCGGTACTTC. Its translation is CASSLGTAERYF.

The chain employs TRBV19 and TRBJ1-3, with D uncertain. The CDR3 has 17 amino acids. Trimming removed 6 bases from V and 0 bases from J, with 18 bases in between. Per germline, CDR1 LNHDA and CDR2 SQIVND (reference sequence). CDR3 residues: CASRGSVDGSSGNTIYF. The CDR3, as DNA: TGTGCCAGTAGAGGGAGTGTGGACGGGAGCTCTGGAAACACCATATATTTT.

This clone was observed once. The rearrangement uses TRBV30 and TRBJ2-2; D might be TRBD2 (6 bases). The germline CDR1 and CDR2 sequences are GTSNPN and SVGIG (reference sequence). This CDR3 is built from 13 residues. Trimming cost V 4 bases and J 8 bases, with 14 bases left between them. CDR3 residues: CAWTGVAVGELFF. In DNA, the CDR3 is TGTGCCTGGACCGGGGTAGCGGTGGGGGAGCTGTTTTTT.

The chain uses TRBV10-1 and TRBJ2-6, with D maybe TRBD2 (6 bases). CDR3 length equals 18 residues. Germline V lookup: CDR1 WNHNN, CDR2 SYGVQD (reference sequence). V was trimmed by 7 bases and J by 3 bases, leaving 22 bases between them. The CDR3 DNA reads as TGCGCCAGCAACTGGTCTGGAGGGAGTTCTGGTGGGGCCAACGTCCTGACTTTC. Translating gives CASNWSGGSSGGANVLTF.

The chain uses TRBV5-4 and TRBJ2-7; D gene unclear. The CDR3 has 13 residues. Trimming left V 0 bases short and J 0 bases short, with 4 bases between. Germline V gene lookup returns CDR1 SGHNT and CDR2 YYREEE (reference sequence). The CDR3 sequence: CASSLELSYEQYF. CDR3 bases: TGTGCCAGCAGCTTGGAGCTCTCCTACGAGCAGTACTTC.

V is TRBV4-2 and J is TRBJ2-3, with 7 bases lining up with TRBD2. Germline CDR1 and CDR2: LGHNA and YNFKEQ. J lost 6 bases, V lost 1 base, and 13 bases had no gene match. The CDR3 is made up of 17 amino acids. Here the CDR3 reads CASSQAGLAGVGDTQYF. The CDR3 coding sequence is TGTGCCAGCAGCCAAGCTGGTCTGGCGGGAGTTGGGGATACGCAGTATTTT.

The genes are TRBV29-1 and TRBJ1-2, with D perhaps TRBD1 (6 bases). The CDR3 covers 10 residues. Trimming left V 7 bases short and J 8 bases short, with 11 bases between. Germline-derived CDR1 and CDR2 are SQVTM and ANQGSEA. In DNA form, the CDR3 reads TGCAGCGCTGGGGGCCAGGGCTACACCTTC. Amino acids: CSAGGQGYTF.

The genes are TRBV7-8 and TRBJ2-5; 12 bases align to TRBD2. V shed 5 bases and J 0 bases; nucleotides not matched to a gene: 1. The CDR3 length is 15 residues. The germline CDR1 and CDR2 sequences are SGHVS and FQNEAQ. The CDR3 reads CASSRTSGDQETQYF. The CDR3 DNA reads TGTGCCAGCAGCCGGACTAGCGGGGACCAAGAGACCCAGTACTTC.

This chain links TRBV7-2 with TRBJ1-1, with 10 positions matching TRBD1. The CDR3 length is 14 residues. With 3 bases clipped from V and 7 bases from J, the junction kept 5 bases outside the gene matches. The germline V gene has CDR1 SGHTA and CDR2 FQGNSA. The CDR3 region has the DNA TGTGCCAGCAGCTTCCGGACAGGGGGTGGTGAAGCTTTCTTT. It encodes CASSFRTGGGEAFF.

The V gene is TRBV7-3, the J gene TRBJ1-2; D is perhaps TRBD1 (5 bases). CDR1 and CDR2 from the germline V gene are SGHTA and FQGTGA. The V gene lost 1 base and the J gene lost 1 base, with 7 bases spanning the gap. CDR3 length: 14 amino acids. The CDR3 bases are TGTGCCAGCAGCTTAAATGACAGTAACTATGGCTACACCTTC. Translating it yields CASSLNDSNYGYTF. Full variable domain (missing parts from reference TRBV7-3 and TRBJ1-2): GAGVSQTPSNKVTEKGKYVELRCDPISGHTALYWYRQSLGQGPEFLIYFQGTGAADDSGLPNDRFFAVRPEGSVSTLKIQRTERGDSAVYLCASSLNDSNYGYTFGSGTRLTVV.

The chain uses TRBV7-2 and TRBJ1-2; D is perhaps TRBD1 (5 bases). The V gene lost 5 bases and the J gene lost 2 bases, with 12 bases spanning the gap. The CDR3 has 14 residues. Germline V gene data show CDR1 as SGHTA and CDR2 as FQGNSA. For the CDR3, the DNA is TGTGCCAGCAGCCCTGACGACAGAAACTATGGCTACACCTTC. This gives the protein CASSPDDRNYGYTF.

The chain combines TRBV7-2 with TRBJ2-7, with 10 nucleotides matching TRBD2. Germline V gene sequence: CDR1 SGHTA, CDR2 FQGNSA. The V and J ends lost 3 bases and 5 bases, in that order; junction bases with no gene match: 4. The CDR3 sequence is 14 residues long. The CDR3 bases are TGTGCCAGCAGCTTGGGGACTAGCGTGGACGAGCAGTACTTC. This codes for CASSLGTSVDEQYF.

J is TRBJ2-2 and V is TRBV5-5; D gene uncertain. The CDR3 spans 12 residues. V was cut by 1 base and J by 7 bases, with 5 bases left in between. Per the germline V gene, CDR1 is SGHKS and CDR2 is YYEKEE (reference sequence). CDR3 DNA sequence: TGTGCCAGCAGCTTGAGAGTCGGGGAGCTGTTTTTT. Amino acids: CASSLRVGELFF.

In this sample, this clone turned up a few times. The V and J genes are TRBV19 and TRBJ1-2; TRBD1 matches 10 bases. V lost 3 bases and J lost 7; bases outside the gene matches: 11. The CDR3 loop spans 16 amino acids. CDR1 and CDR2 (germline): LNHDA, SQIVND (reference sequence). The CDR3 protein is CASSMNHAGTGAGYTF. CDR3 nucleotides: TGTGCCAGTAGTATGAATCATGCCGGGACAGGGGCTGGCTACACCTTC.

The genes are TRBV5-1 and TRBJ2-3; D not resolved. This CDR3 contains 17 residues. Trimming cost V 4 bases and J 0 bases, with 18 bases left between them. Germline lookup yields CDR1 SGHRS and CDR2 YFSETQ. The CDR3 reads CASSNPPGRSSTDTQYF. The CDR3 nucleotides are TGCGCCAGCAGCAATCCCCCCGGGCGTTCTAGCACAGATACGCAGTATTTT.

The V call is TRBV21-1, the J call TRBJ1-4. TRBV21-1 has pseudogene status. This CDR3 is built from 15 residues. CDR3 amino acids: CASRPRWRGDEKLFF. The CDR3 DNA reads TGTGCCAGCAGGCCCAGGTGGAGGGGGGATGAAAAACTGTTTTTT.